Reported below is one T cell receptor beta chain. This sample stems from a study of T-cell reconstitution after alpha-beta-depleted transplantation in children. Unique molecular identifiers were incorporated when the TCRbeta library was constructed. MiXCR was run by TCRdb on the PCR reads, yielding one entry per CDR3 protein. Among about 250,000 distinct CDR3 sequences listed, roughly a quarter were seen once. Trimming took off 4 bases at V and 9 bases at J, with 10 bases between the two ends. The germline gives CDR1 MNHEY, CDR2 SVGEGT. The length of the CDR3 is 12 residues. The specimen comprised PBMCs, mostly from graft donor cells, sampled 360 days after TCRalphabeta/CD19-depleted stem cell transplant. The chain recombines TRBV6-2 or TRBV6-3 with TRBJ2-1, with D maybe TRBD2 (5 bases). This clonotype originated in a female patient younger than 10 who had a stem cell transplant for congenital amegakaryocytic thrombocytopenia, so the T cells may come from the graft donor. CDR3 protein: CASSLASREQFF. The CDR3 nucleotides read TGTGCCAGCAGTTTGGCTAGCCGTGAGCAGTTCTTC.